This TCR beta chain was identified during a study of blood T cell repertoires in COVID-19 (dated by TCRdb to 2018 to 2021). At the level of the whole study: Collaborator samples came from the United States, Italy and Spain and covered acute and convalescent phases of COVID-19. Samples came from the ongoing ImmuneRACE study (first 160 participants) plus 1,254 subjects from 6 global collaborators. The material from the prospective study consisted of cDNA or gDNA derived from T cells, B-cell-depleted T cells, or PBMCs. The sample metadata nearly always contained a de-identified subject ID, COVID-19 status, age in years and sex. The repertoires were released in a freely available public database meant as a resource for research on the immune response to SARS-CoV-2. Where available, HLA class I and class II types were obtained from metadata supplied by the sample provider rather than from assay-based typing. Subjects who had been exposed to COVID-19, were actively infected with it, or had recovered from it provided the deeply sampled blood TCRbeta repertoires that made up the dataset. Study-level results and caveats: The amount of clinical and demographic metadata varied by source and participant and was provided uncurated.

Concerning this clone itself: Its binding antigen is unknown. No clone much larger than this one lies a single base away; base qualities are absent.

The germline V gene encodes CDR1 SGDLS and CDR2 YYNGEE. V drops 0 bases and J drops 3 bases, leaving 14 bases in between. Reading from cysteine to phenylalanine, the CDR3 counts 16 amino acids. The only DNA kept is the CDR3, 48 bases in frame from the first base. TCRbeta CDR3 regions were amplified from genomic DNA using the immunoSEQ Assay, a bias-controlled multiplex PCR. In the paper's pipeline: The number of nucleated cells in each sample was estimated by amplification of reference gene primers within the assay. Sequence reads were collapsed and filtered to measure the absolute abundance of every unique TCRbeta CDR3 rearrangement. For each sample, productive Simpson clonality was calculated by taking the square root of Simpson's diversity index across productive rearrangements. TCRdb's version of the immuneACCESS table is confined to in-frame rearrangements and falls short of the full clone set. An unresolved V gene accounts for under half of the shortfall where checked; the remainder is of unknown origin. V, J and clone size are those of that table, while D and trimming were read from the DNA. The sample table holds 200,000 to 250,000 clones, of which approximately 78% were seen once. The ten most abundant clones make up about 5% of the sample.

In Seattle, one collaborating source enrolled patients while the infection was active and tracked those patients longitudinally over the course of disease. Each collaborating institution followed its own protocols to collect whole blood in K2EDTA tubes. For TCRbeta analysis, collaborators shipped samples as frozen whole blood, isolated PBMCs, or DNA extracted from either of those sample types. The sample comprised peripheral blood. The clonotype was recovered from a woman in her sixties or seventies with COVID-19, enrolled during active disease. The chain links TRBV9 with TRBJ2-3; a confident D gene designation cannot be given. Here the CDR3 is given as CASSVDLTLGTDTQYF. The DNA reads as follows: TGTGCCAGCAGCGTAGATCTAACCCTAGGTACAGATACGCAGTATTTT.